The rows below give T cell receptor beta chains drawn from one sample of a study of radiation and T cells in renal cell carcinoma. Assay used: immunoSEQ multiplex PCR; TCRdb lists only in-frame clones, some missing. The table records about 91,000 clones, approximately 83% of them present only once. Specimen: blood, collected from a patient whose treatment included radiotherapy and nephrectomy. These receptors all stem from a man in his fifties or sixties with renal cell carcinoma. Each CDR3 is given with its conserved first and last residue. A D gene is named only where the DNA matches it firmly. Size values are once, few and many counts, or a class for expanded clones, and some rows have none.

v_call	clone_size	cdr3_length	j_call	d_call	cdr3_aa	cdr3_nt
TRBV7-9	.	15	TRBJ2-7	.	CASSLQGGDLDEQYF	TGTGCCAGCAGCTTACAGGGGGGCGACCTAGACGAGCAGTACTTC
TRBV7-6	once	15	TRBJ2-1	.	CASSLAGVSYNEQFF	TGTGCCAGCAGCTTAGCGGGAGTGTCCTACAATGAGCAGTTCTTC
TRBV7-3	few	15	TRBJ2-2	TRBD1	CASSSRQGGTGELFF	TGTGCCAGCAGCTCCCGACAGGGCGGCACCGGGGAGCTGTTTTTT
TRBV29-1	.	14	TRBJ2-7	.	CSVAHGGSSYEQYF	TGCAGCGTTGCACACGGAGGGAGTTCCTACGAGCAGTACTTC
TRBV4-3	.	16	TRBJ2-3	TRBD1	CASSQGGQGVTDTQYF	TGCGCCAGCAGCCAGGGGGGACAGGGGGTCACAGATACGCAGTATTTT
TRBV7-9	.	15	TRBJ1-1	TRBD1	CASSSPTGRDTEAFF	TGTGCCAGCAGCTCCCCGACAGGGAGGGACACTGAAGCTTTCTTT
TRBV4-1	.	14	TRBJ2-1	TRBD2	CASSPLTSGNEQFF	TGCGCCAGCAGCCCATTGACTAGCGGCAATGAGCAGTTCTTC
TRBV19	.	14	TRBJ1-5	.	CASSMQGRGQPQHF	TGTGCCAGTAGTATGCAGGGCAGAGGTCAGCCCCAGCATTTT
TRBV28	.	13	TRBJ1-1	.	CASSLQGATEAFF	TGTGCCAGCAGTTTACAGGGAGCAACTGAAGCTTTCTTT
TRBV7-9	.	15	TRBJ2-2	.	CASVLLDPNTGELFF	TGTGCCAGCGTACTCCTCGACCCGAACACCGGGGAGCTGTTTTTT
TRBV13	once	14	TRBJ2-7	TRBD1	CASSLGQGYYEQYF	TGTGCCAGCAGCTTAGGACAGGGGTACTACGAGCAGTACTTC
TRBV9	.	12	TRBJ2-3	.	CASSVDTDTQYF	TGTGCCAGCAGCGTAGATACAGATACGCAGTATTTT
TRBV4-3	.	16	TRBJ2-7	TRBD1	CASSRGTGWDSYEQYF	TGCGCCAGCAGCCGGGGGACAGGGTGGGACTCCTACGAGCAGTACTTC
TRBV6-5	once	13	TRBJ1-1	.	CASSWAMNTEAFF	TGTGCCAGCAGTTGGGCCATGAACACTGAAGCTTTCTTT
TRBV6-1	.	13	TRBJ1-1	.	CASSGRGNTEAFF	TGTGCCAGCAGTGGGAGGGGGAACACTGAAGCTTTCTTT
TRBV5-1	.	14	TRBJ2-1	.	CASSPSRGMNEQFF	TGCGCCAGCAGCCCTTCACGTGGGATGAATGAGCAGTTCTTC
TRBV28	.	15	TRBJ2-1	.	CASSGSVATYNEQFF	TGTGCCAGCAGTGGCTCGGTAGCTACCTACAATGAGCAGTTCTTC
TRBV19	.	12	TRBJ2-1	.	CASSPVAGEQFF	TGTGCCAGTAGCCCCGTGGCGGGTGAGCAGTTCTTC
TRBV30	.	16	TRBJ1-1	.	CAWTLTLRFSNTEAFF	TGTGCCTGGACCCTAACGCTCCGGTTTTCGAACACTGAAGCTTTCTTT
TRBV11-2	.	14	TRBJ2-1	.	CASSPPGRANEQFF	TGTGCCAGCAGCCCCCCGGGCAGGGCCAATGAGCAGTTCTTC
TRBV6-5	.	15	TRBJ1-5	.	CASSYRGDSNQPQHF	TGTGCCAGCAGTTACCGGGGGGATAGCAATCAGCCCCAGCATTTT
TRBV20-1	.	11	TRBJ1-2	.	CSASDNYGYTF	TGCAGTGCTAGTGACAACTATGGCTACACCTTC
TRBV27	.	11	TRBJ2-7	.	CASGSSYEQYF	TGTGCCAGCGGGAGCTCCTACGAGCAGTACTTC
TRBV28	.	13	TRBJ2-7	.	CASSFGEIYEQYF	TGTGCCAGCAGTTTTGGGGAAATCTACGAGCAGTACTTC
TRBV6-5	.	14	TRBJ1-4	.	CASPTGRANEELFF	TGTGCCAGTCCGACGGGCAGGGCAAATGAGGAACTGTTTTTT
TRBV4-3	few	17	TRBJ1-4	.	CASSQDPAGATNEKLFF	TGCGCCAGCAGCCAAGATCCGGCAGGCGCAACTAATGAAAAACTGTTTTTT
TRBV2	.	14	TRBJ2-7	TRBD2	CASGGTSGIGEQYF	TGTGCCAGCGGGGGGACTAGCGGGATTGGAGAGCAGTACTTC
TRBV7-8	few	11	TRBJ1-1	.	CASSPATEAFF	TGTGCCAGCAGCCCCGCGACTGAAGCTTTCTTT
TRBV4-3	.	13	TRBJ2-2	.	CASSQVVPGELFF	TGCGCCAGCAGCCAAGTAGTCCCCGGGGAGCTGTTTTTT
TRBV10-1	.	13	TRBJ2-2	.	CASSEQPTGELFF	TGCGCCAGCAGTGAGCAGCCTACCGGGGAGCTGTTTTTT
TRBV28	.	14	TRBJ2-1	TRBD2	CASSTSGRINEQFF	TGTGCCAGCAGCACTAGCGGGAGGATCAATGAGCAGTTCTTC
TRBV5-4	.	16	TRBJ2-7	TRBD1	CASSRPGQGSLFEQYF	TGTGCCAGCAGCCGACCGGGACAGGGTTCATTGTTCGAGCAGTACTTC
TRBV6-5	.	14	TRBJ1-2	.	CASGGLEGYYGYTF	TGTGCCAGCGGGGGGTTGGAGGGATACTATGGCTACACCTTC
TRBV4-2	.	16	TRBJ2-2	.	CASSQEARAMSGELFF	TGTGCCAGCAGCCAAGAAGCACGCGCTATGTCCGGGGAGCTGTTTTTT
TRBV13	.	12	TRBJ1-2	.	CASSLQSEGYTF	TGTGCCAGCAGCTTACAGTCGGAGGGCTACACCTTC
TRBV11-2	few	17	TRBJ1-4	TRBD1	CASSLDGAGTANEKLFF	TGTGCCAGCAGCTTAGACGGGGCCGGGACAGCTAATGAAAAACTGTTTTTT
TRBV2	.	15	TRBJ2-2	.	CASSVRTSSTGELFF	TGTGCCAGCAGTGTTAGGACTTCGAGCACCGGGGAGCTGTTTTTT
TRBV14	once	14	TRBJ2-3	.	CASSTGADTDTQYF	TGTGCCAGCAGCACCGGGGCAGACACAGATACGCAGTATTTT
TRBV4-1	once	19	TRBJ2-6	.	CASSQDSVGFGAGANVLTF	TGCGCCAGCAGCCAAGATTCTGTCGGGTTTGGTGCTGGGGCCAACGTCCTGACTTTC
TRBV18	.	14	TRBJ1-3	.	CASSLGQPGNTIYF	TGTGCCAGCTCACTCGGACAGCCTGGAAACACCATATATTTT
TRBV5-1	.	13	TRBJ1-2	.	CASSLGQAAGYTF	TGCGCCAGCAGCTTAGGGCAGGCGGCTGGCTACACCTTC
TRBV5-1	.	18	TRBJ2-6	TRBD1	CASSLGPGTASGANVLTF	TGCGCCAGCAGCTTGGGTCCCGGGACAGCCTCTGGGGCCAACGTCCTGACTTTC
TRBV7-6	.	13	TRBJ2-7	.	CASTPTHGGEQYF	TGTGCCAGCACCCCGACCCACGGGGGCGAGCAGTACTTC
TRBV7-2	.	15	TRBJ1-5	.	CASSLEGESNQPQHF	TGTGCCAGCAGCTTAGAGGGTGAGAGCAATCAGCCCCAGCATTTT
TRBV13	.	15	TRBJ2-7	.	CASSPEGGGTYEQYF	TGTGCCAGCAGCCCAGAAGGAGGGGGGACCTACGAGCAGTACTTC
TRBV25-1	.	16	TRBJ2-1	TRBD1	CASSRTSGGVYNEQFF	TGTGCCAGCAGTAGAACCTCAGGGGGAGTGTATAATGAGCAGTTCTTC
TRBV7-2	.	14	TRBJ2-5	.	CASSLDREKETQYF	TGTGCCAGCAGCTTAGACAGGGAAAAAGAGACCCAGTACTTC
TRBV10-3	.	14	TRBJ2-2	.	CAISETANTGELFF	TGTGCCATCAGTGAAACCGCGAACACCGGGGAGCTGTTTTTT
TRBV19	.	15	TRBJ2-1	.	CASSIGGTVGNEQFF	TGTGCCAGTAGTATAGGAGGGACTGTAGGCAATGAGCAGTTCTTC
TRBV7-9	.	16	TRBJ2-7	.	CASSSFRGKGGYEQYF	TGTGCCAGCAGCTCCTTCCGGGGGAAAGGCGGATACGAGCAGTACTTC